The rows below give T cell receptor beta chains drawn from one sample of a study of blood T cell repertoires in COVID-19. Libraries were prepared by immunoSEQ multiplex PCR; TCRdb keeps only in-frame clonotypes and omits some of them. The data contain a few hundred thousand clones, around 81% of them singletons. Sequences were obtained from peripheral blood. The receptors shown here come from a man younger than 40 who had recovered from COVID-19. The CDR3 runs from the conserved cysteine through the conserved F or W. The order of the fields is CDR3 length, V gene, D gene, clone size, J gene, CDR3 protein, CDR3 DNA. The D gene is left open where the match is weak. Clone size is shown for a subset of rows, as once, few, many or a class of expanded clone.

>17|TRBV4-1|TRBD2|once|TRBJ2-3
CASSPLDSGGYTDTQYF
TGCGCCAGCAGCCCCCTCGACAGCGGGGGGTACACAGATACGCAGTATTTT
>16|TRBV21-1|NA|NA|TRBJ1-4
CASSKAFNQFKEKLFF
TGTGCCAGCAGCAAAGCGTTCAATCAGTTCAAGGAAAAACTGTTTTTT
>15|TRBV2|TRBD2|once|TRBJ2-5
CASSEIAGGLGTQYF
TGTGCCAGCAGCGAAATAGCGGGGGGGCTCGGGACCCAGTACTTC
>14|TRBV2|NA|NA|TRBJ1-1
CASRPGHENTEAFF
TGTGCCAGCAGACCGGGACACGAGAACACTGAAGCTTTCTTT
>14|TRBV6-5|NA|NA|TRBJ1-2
CASDKSSGAEGYTF
TGTGCCAGTGATAAATCCAGCGGAGCGGAGGGCTACACCTTC
>15|TRBV7-3|NA|NA|TRBJ2-6
CASSPMSVGANVLTF
TGTGCCAGCAGCCCTATGTCTGTCGGGGCCAACGTCCTGACTTTC
>15|TRBV3-1/TRBV3-2|TRBD1|NA|TRBJ1-6
CASSQDVQGYSPLHF
TGTGCCAGCAGCCAAGATGTACAGGGGTATTCACCCCTCCACTTT
>18|TRBV18|TRBD1|NA|TRBJ2-2
CASSPYGVQGANTGELFF
TGTGCCAGCTCACCATACGGTGTGCAGGGGGCAAACACCGGGGAGCTGTTTTTT
>16|TRBV28|TRBD1|once|TRBJ1-3
CASSLSGTGSGNTIYF
TGTGCCAGCAGTTTATCCGGGACAGGGTCTGGAAACACCATATATTTT
>16|TRBV5-1|NA|NA|TRBJ1-3
CASSLDIWGAGNTIYF
TGCGCCAGCAGCTTGGATATTTGGGGGGCTGGAAACACCATATATTTT
>15|TRBV7-2|NA|NA|TRBJ1-2
CASSLFGARSYGYTF
TGTGCCAGCAGCTTATTTGGGGCGAGGAGCTATGGCTACACCTTC
>13|TRBV6-5|NA|few|TRBJ1-2
CASSYRRDYGYTF
TGTGCCAGCAGTTACAGACGGGACTATGGCTACACCTTC
>14|TRBV18|NA|NA|TRBJ2-3
CASSLLSRTDTQYF
TGTGCCAGCTCACTGCTCAGTCGCACAGATACGCAGTATTTT
>15|TRBV27|TRBD2|NA|TRBJ2-1
CASSVGTNSYNEQFF
TGTGCCAGCAGCGTGGGGACTAATTCCTACAATGAGCAGTTCTTC
>16|TRBV10-3|TRBD1|once|TRBJ2-3
CAAGTGTATSTDTQYF
TGTGCCGCCGGCACCGGGACAGCGACTAGCACAGATACGCAGTATTTT
>17|TRBV9|TRBD2|NA|TRBJ2-2
CASSGTSGASNTGELFF
TGTGCCAGCAGCGGCACTAGCGGGGCCTCGAACACCGGGGAGCTGTTTTTT
>13|TRBV12-3/TRBV12-4|NA|NA|TRBJ2-1
CASSGTATYEQFF
TGTGCCAGCAGCGGGACTGCAACCTATGAGCAGTTCTTC
>15|TRBV5-5|TRBD1|NA|TRBJ2-7
CASSLADVSGGEQYF
TGTGCCAGCAGCTTGGCCGATGTGTCAGGGGGCGAGCAGTACTTC
>14|TRBV7-9|NA|once|TRBJ1-1
CASSLRGAHTEAFF
TGTGCCAGCAGCCTCCGGGGGGCACACACTGAAGCTTTCTTT
>14|TRBV15|NA|NA|TRBJ1-2
CATSRKTGNYGYTF
TGTGCCACCAGCAGGAAAACAGGGAACTATGGCTACACCTTC
>17|TRBV13|NA|NA|TRBJ2-3
CASSHPRGGAAADTQYF
TGTGCCAGCAGCCACCCTCGAGGGGGGGCGGCGGCAGATACGCAGTATTTT
>14|TRBV9|TRBD1|NA|TRBJ2-5
CASSADRGWETQYF
TGTGCCAGCAGCGCGGACAGGGGGTGGGAGACCCAGTACTTC
>14|TRBV5-4|TRBD1|NA|TRBJ1-2
CASSRRDSNYGYTF
TGTGCCAGCAGCAGACGGGACAGTAACTATGGCTACACCTTC
>14|TRBV27|TRBD1|NA|TRBJ1-1
CASSHYRGHTEAFF
TGTGCCAGCAGCCATTACAGGGGGCATACTGAAGCTTTCTTT
>14|TRBV5-1|NA|NA|TRBJ2-5
CASRPGTTQETQYF
TGCGCCAGCAGACCTGGGACAACCCAAGAGACCCAGTACTTC
>18|TRBV5-1|NA|NA|TRBJ2-5
CASSLDAYGRGNQETQYF
TGCGCCAGCAGCTTGGATGCTTATGGAAGAGGGAACCAAGAGACCCAGTACTTC
>16|TRBV13|TRBD2|NA|TRBJ2-1
CASSPPSGGVLNEQFF
TGTGCCAGCAGCCCACCTAGCGGGGGGGTCTTAAATGAGCAGTTCTTC
>14|TRBV9|TRBD1|once|TRBJ1-1
CASSAHPGQGEAFF
TGTGCCAGCAGCGCTCATCCGGGACAGGGTGAAGCTTTCTTT
>13|TRBV11-2|TRBD1|NA|TRBJ1-1
CASSLDRDTEAFF
TGTGCCAGCAGCCTTGACAGGGATACTGAAGCTTTCTTT
>15|TRBV19|TRBD2|NA|TRBJ2-3
CASRVKRGGGDTQYF
TGTGCCAGTAGGGTAAAGCGGGGGGGAGGAGATACGCAGTATTTT
>15|TRBV19|NA|NA|TRBJ2-3
CASSIGGHSQDTQYF
TGTGCCAGTAGTATAGGTGGGCATTCCCAAGATACGCAGTATTTT
>18|TRBV21-1|NA|NA|TRBJ2-3
CASSAPGDLGHSTDTQYF
TGTGCCAGCAGCGCGCCGGGGGATCTGGGGCACAGCACAGATACGCAGTATTTT
>14|TRBV2|TRBD2|NA|TRBJ2-3
CASNLAGPTDTQYF
TGTGCCAGCAATCTAGCGGGGCCCACAGATACGCAGTATTTT
>13|TRBV6-5|NA|NA|TRBJ2-5
CASSPSGQETQYF
TGTGCCAGCAGTCCATCCGGCCAAGAGACCCAGTACTTC
>17|TRBV5-8|TRBD1|NA|TRBJ1-1
CASSHGQGIFPNTEAFF
TGTGCCAGCAGCCACGGACAGGGGATCTTTCCCAACACTGAAGCTTTCTTT
>14|TRBV6-5|TRBD1|NA|TRBJ2-2
CASSYGQGAGELFF
TGTGCCAGCAGTTACGGACAGGGGGCCGGGGAGCTGTTTTTT
>13|TRBV12-5|NA|once|TRBJ2-7
CASGLGRAYEQYF
TGTGCTAGTGGTTTGGGACGGGCCTACGAGCAGTACTTC
>15|TRBV5-1|NA|NA|TRBJ2-6
CASSLANSGANVLTF
TGCGCCAGCAGCTTGGCCAACTCTGGGGCCAACGTCCTGACTTTC
>14|TRBV18|TRBD1|NA|TRBJ1-2
CASSPGQGSYGYTF
TGTGCCAGCTCACCAGGACAGGGTAGCTATGGCTACACCTTC
>13|TRBV3-1/TRBV3-2|NA|NA|TRBJ2-7
CASSQRGSGEQYF
TGTGCCAGCAGCCAAAGGGGTTCTGGGGAGCAGTACTTC